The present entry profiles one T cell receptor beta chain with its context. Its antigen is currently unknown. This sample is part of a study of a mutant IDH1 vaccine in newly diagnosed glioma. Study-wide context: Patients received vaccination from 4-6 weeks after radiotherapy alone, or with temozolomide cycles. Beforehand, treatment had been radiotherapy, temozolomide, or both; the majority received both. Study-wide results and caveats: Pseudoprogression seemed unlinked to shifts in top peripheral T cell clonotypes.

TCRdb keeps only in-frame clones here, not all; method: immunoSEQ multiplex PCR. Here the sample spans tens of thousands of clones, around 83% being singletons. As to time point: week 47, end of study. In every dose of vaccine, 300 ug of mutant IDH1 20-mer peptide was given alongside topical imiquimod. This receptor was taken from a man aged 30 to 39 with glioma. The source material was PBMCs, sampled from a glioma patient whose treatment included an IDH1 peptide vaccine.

The CDR3 is CASNQGFWRTEAFF. CDR3 DNA: TGTGCCAGCAACCAGGGGTTTTGGAGGACTGAAGCTTTCTTT. The V and J genes are TRBV28 and TRBJ1-1; possibly TRBD1 for D (6 bases). Per the germline V gene, CDR1 is MDHEN and CDR2 is SYDVKM. The CDR3 totals 14 residues. V lost 7 bases and J 5 bases, leaving 17 bases between the germline ends.